This T cell receptor (beta chain) comes out of a study of cytomegalovirus exposure and HLA in healthy donors. The study, taken as a whole, reports: The classifier, whose performance was assessed in both the original and validation cohorts, reportedly diagnosed cytomegalovirus status with high specificity and sensitivity. No immune exposure information besides CMV serostatus was available.

This clone occurred once. Its specificity is unknown. The PCR contained 60 Vbeta and 13 Jbeta primers. The repertoire was sequenced with immunoSEQ multiplex PCR; TCRdb's copy has only in-frame clones and lacks some. The sample has some 220,000 clones; about 85% are singletons. The TCR originated in a girl aged 2 to 9 in good health and CMV-seronegative. Sequences were obtained from PBMCs.

In DNA form, the CDR3 reads TGTGCCAGCAGCGTAGGGAGCGGGGGGGTGAATGAGCAGTTCTTC. This gives the protein CASSVGSGGVNEQFF. The chain carries TRBV9 and TRBJ2-1, with 10 bases lining up with TRBD2. The CDR3 extends over 15 amino acids. V dropped 0 bases and J dropped 7; count of bases not matched to a gene: 4. CDR1 is SGDLS, CDR2 YYNGEE, per germline.